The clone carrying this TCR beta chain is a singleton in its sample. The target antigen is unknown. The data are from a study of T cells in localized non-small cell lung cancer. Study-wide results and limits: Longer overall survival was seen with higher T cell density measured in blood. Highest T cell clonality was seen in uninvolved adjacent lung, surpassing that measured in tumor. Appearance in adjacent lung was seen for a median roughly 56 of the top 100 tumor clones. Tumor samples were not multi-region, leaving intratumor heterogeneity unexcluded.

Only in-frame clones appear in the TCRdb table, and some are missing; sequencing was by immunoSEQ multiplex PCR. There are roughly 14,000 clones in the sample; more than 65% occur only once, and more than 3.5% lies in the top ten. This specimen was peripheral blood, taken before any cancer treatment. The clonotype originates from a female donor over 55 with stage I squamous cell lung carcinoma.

CDR3: CASSPSEALNEKLFF. CDR3 DNA: TGTGCCAGCAGCCCCAGTGAGGCTCTAAATGAAAAACTGTTTTTT. V usage is TRBV7-8 and J usage is TRBJ1-4; D uncertain. Germline CDR1 and CDR2: SGHVS and FQNEAQ. Trimming took 5 bases from V and 5 from J, leaving 15 bases between them. The CDR3 has 15 residues.